The 32 T cell receptor beta chains below all came from one sample that was sequenced in a study of T cell responses to AZD1222 COVID-19 vaccine. Method: immunoSEQ multiplex PCR; TCRdb's copy keeps in-frame clones and lacks some. The profile covers around 130,000 clones, with 86% appearing a single time and around 12% taken by the ten largest. This material consisted of peripheral blood, taken on day 0 of AZD1222 vaccination. These receptors originate from an adult in good health.

V is TRBV18 and J is TRBJ1-5; unclear D gene. Per germline, CDR1 KGHSH and CDR2 LQKENI. Trimming took 6 bases from V and 1 from J, leaving 7 bases between them. There are 13 residues in the CDR3. This CDR3 is CASSPGSNQPQHF. In DNA form, the CDR3 reads TGTGCCAGCTCCCCCGGGAGCAATCAGCCCCAGCATTTT. Full variable domain (missing parts from reference TRBV18 and TRBJ1-5): NAGVMQNPRHLVRRRGQEARLRCSPMKGHSHVYWYRQLPEEGLKFMVYLQKENIIDESGMPKERFSAEFPKEGPSILRIQQVVRGDSAAYFCASSPGSNQPQHFGDGTRLSIL.

The chain has TRBV4-3 and TRBJ1-2; D not certain. Germline V gene sequence: CDR1 LGHNA, CDR2 YSLEER. V was clipped by 0 bases and J by 5 bases, with 16 bases between them. The CDR3 is 16 residues long. This CDR3 reads CASSQESTAQTYGYTF. In DNA form, the CDR3 reads TGCGCCAGCAGCCAAGAATCTACAGCTCAAACTTATGGCTACACCTTC.

This chain uses TRBV11-3 with TRBJ2-7; 7 bases line up with TRBD1. J lost 3 bases, V lost 4 bases, and 9 bases had no gene match. The CDR3 extends over 15 amino acids. The germline V gene has CDR1 SGHNT and CDR2 YENEEA. The CDR3 DNA sequence: TGTGCCAGCAGCTCGTCACGGGACAGCCTCTACGAGCAGTACTTC. Residues: CASSSSRDSLYEQYF.

The chain uses TRBV3-1 (or the pseudogene TRBV3-2) and TRBJ2-3; 7 bases agree with TRBD2. The germline CDR1 and CDR2 sequences are LGHDT and YNNKEL (reference sequence). V lost 0 bases to trimming and J lost 2 bases; unmatched junction nucleotides: 8. The CDR3 covers 17 residues. The CDR3 loop is CASSQDLERGLTDTQYF. CDR3 nucleotide sequence: TGTGCCAGCAGCCAAGATCTCGAGCGGGGCCTCACAGATACGCAGTATTTT.

This clone was observed a handful of times. The chain couples TRBV9 to TRBJ1-3; a weak D match, TRBD1 (6 bases). From germline, CDR1 is SGDLS and CDR2 YYNGEE. The CDR3 totals 17 residues. The V end lost 4 bases, the J end lost 0 bases, and 17 bases lay between the germline ends. The chain's CDR3 is CASSISSQGSSGNTIYF. In DNA form, the CDR3 reads TGTGCCAGCAGCATAAGTTCACAGGGTAGCTCTGGAAACACCATATATTTT.

This rearrangement joins TRBV18 to TRBJ1-2; 7 positions agree with TRBD1. The CDR3 extends over 13 amino acids. Unmatched junction bases numbered 3, after V lost 4 bases and J lost 4 bases. The germline V gene has CDR1 KGHSH and CDR2 LQKENI. The CDR3 coding sequence is TGTGCCAGCTCACGACAGGGAGGCTATGGCTACACCTTC. It is translated as CASSRQGGYGYTF.

The chain links TRBV7-9 to TRBJ2-1; D call uncertain. Trimming pared 1 base from V and 7 bases from J, leaving 14 bases between. The CDR3 spans 15 residues. Looked up from germline, CDR1 is SEHNR and CDR2 is FQNEAQ (reference sequence). CDR3 protein: CASSLDSGHGNEQFF. The CDR3, as DNA: TGTGCCAGCAGCTTAGATTCTGGGCACGGAAATGAGCAGTTCTTC. Full variable domain (missing parts from reference TRBV7-9 and TRBJ2-1): DTGVSQNPRHKITKRGQNVTFRCDPISEHNRLYWYRQTLGQGPEFLTYFQNEAQLEKSRLLSDRFSAERPKGSFSTLEIQRTEQGDSAMYLCASSLDSGHGNEQFFGPGTRLTVL.

The V gene is TRBV6-5, the J gene TRBJ2-7; a weak D match, TRBD1 (6 bases). V was cut by 0 bases and J by 3 bases, with 12 bases left in between. Germline CDR1 reads MNHEY; CDR2 reads SVGAGI. This CDR3 has 15 residues. The CDR3 coding sequence is TGTGCCAGCAGTTACTCGATGGGGGCGTTCTACGAGCAGTACTTC. It yields the protein CASSYSMGAFYEQYF.

This chain joins TRBV6-5 and TRBJ1-5; 7 bases are a match to TRBD1. There are 14 residues in the CDR3. Germline V gives CDR1 MNHEY, CDR2 SVGAGI. Trimming cost V 7 bases and J 4 bases; bases outside gene matches: 7. CDR3 sequence: CASMSAGGNQPQHF. The CDR3 coding sequence is TGTGCCAGCATGTCGGCAGGGGGTAATCAGCCCCAGCATTTT.

This sequence joins TRBV29-1 and TRBJ2-5, with D perhaps matching TRBD2 (5 bases). Trimming pared 4 bases from V and 1 base from J, leaving 10 bases between. The CDR3 contains 13 residues. The germline CDR1 and CDR2 sequences are SQVTM and ANQGSEA. The CDR3 region is CSVAGNFQETQYF. In DNA, the CDR3 is TGCAGCGTTGCGGGGAATTTCCAAGAGACCCAGTACTTC.

For the CDR3, the DNA is TGTGCCAGCAGCCAAGAGAAGATTAAGGGCTATGGCTACACCTTC. This sequence encodes CASSQEKIKGYGYTF. The V call is TRBV4-2, the J call TRBJ1-2; D call uncertain. V lost 0 bases and J 4 bases, leaving 12 bases between the germline ends. Looked up from germline, CDR1 is LGHNA and CDR2 is YNFKEQ. The CDR3 contains 15 residues.

In the case of this clone: The same CDR3 is also encoded by other DNA sequences in this sample. The chain uses TRBV19 and TRBJ2-1; 10 bases fit TRBD2. J gave up 6 bases and V 2 bases, and 1 base lay outside the gene matches. CDR3 length: 14 residues. Germline CDR1 is LNHDA and CDR2 is SQIVND (reference sequence). In DNA form, the CDR3 reads TGTGCCAGTAGTATACTAGCGGGAGTCAATGAGCAGTTCTTC. This encodes CASSILAGVNEQFF.

The chain links TRBV5-1 to TRBJ2-5; TRBD1 agrees at 7 bases. Per germline, CDR1 SGHRS and CDR2 YFSETQ. V was pared by 4 bases and J by 6 bases, with 18 bases of the junction left unmatched. This CDR3 spans 17 amino acids. CDR3 sequence reads: CASSTNGQDRVLKTQYF. The CDR3 nucleotides read TGCGCCAGCAGCACGAATGGACAGGACCGTGTTCTAAAGACCCAGTACTTC.

The genes are TRBV18 and TRBJ1-5; D remains unclear. V was clipped by 3 bases and J by 9 bases, with 15 bases between them. The CDR3 runs 14 residues. From germline, CDR1 is KGHSH and CDR2 LQKENI. The CDR3 here is CASSPDSGVLPQHF. The CDR3 nucleotides are TGTGCCAGCTCACCCGATAGCGGGGTTCTGCCCCAGCATTTT.

J is TRBJ2-1 and V is TRBV7-8; 7 bases are a match to TRBD2. Germline CDR1 and CDR2: SGHVS and FQNEAQ. Trimming removed 1 base from V and 13 bases from J; junction bases left unmatched: 4. This CDR3 is built from 12 residues. CDR3 sequence (DNA): TGTGCCAGCAGCTTAGGAGGCGGGAGACAGTTCTTC. It yields the protein CASSLGGGRQFF.

The chain combines TRBV19 with TRBJ1-3; D gene ambiguous. There are 13 residues in the CDR3. Trimming left V 10 bases short and J 4 bases short, with 14 bases between. In germline, CDR1 is LNHDA, CDR2 SQIVND (reference sequence). CDR3 in DNA: TGTGCCACCGGGGAGGAGCGCGGAAACACCATATATTTT. It yields the protein CATGEERGNTIYF. Supplemented by reference TRBV19 and TRBJ1-3, the full variable domain reads DGGITQSPKYLFRKEGQNVTLSCEQNLNHDAMYWYRQDPGQGLRLIYYSQIVNDFQKGDIAEGYSVSREKKESFPLTVTSAQKNPTAFYLCATGEERGNTIYFGEGSWLTVV.

The chain recombines TRBV24-1 with TRBJ2-3; a possible D gene is TRBD2 (7 bases). This CDR3 spans 15 amino acids. The germline V and J ends were trimmed by 5 bases and 2 bases, with 13 bases remaining between them. CDR1 KGHDR and CDR2 SFDVKD come from the germline V gene. CDR3 DNA sequence: TGTGCCACCAGTGGAGGCGGGGGCCACACAGATACGCAGTATTTT. Translation: CATSGGGGHTDTQYF.

This clone came up once. The rearrangement links TRBV9 to TRBJ2-1, with 9 positions matching TRBD2. CDR1 and CDR2 from the germline V gene are SGDLS and YYNGEE. V dropped 0 bases and J dropped 6; count of bases not matched to a gene: 4. This CDR3 comprises 15 residues. CDR3: CASSVDLAGLNEQFF. In DNA, the CDR3 is TGTGCCAGCAGCGTAGATCTAGCGGGACTCAATGAGCAGTTCTTC. Drawing the rest from reference TRBV9 and TRBJ2-1, the complete variable domain is DSGVTQTPKHLITATGQRVTLRCSPRSGDLSVYWYQQSLDQGLQFLIQYYNGEERAKGNILERFSAQQFPDLHSELNLSSLELGDSALYFCASSVDLAGLNEQFFGPGTRLTVL.

The CDR3 sequence is CASSDRLAYNSPLHF. The CDR3 region has the DNA TGTGCCAGCAGTGACAGATTGGCCTATAATTCACCCCTCCACTTT. This chain connects TRBV7-2 to TRBJ1-6, with D tentatively TRBD1 (5 bases). Trimming shortened V by 6 bases and J by 2 bases, and 11 bases separated the two germline ends. The CDR3 is 15 residues long. CDR1 and CDR2 from the germline V gene are SGHTA and FQGNSA.

The gene calls are TRBV5-1 and TRBJ1-2, with 7 bases fitting TRBD1. The CDR3 is 14 amino acids. Germline V gives CDR1 SGHRS, CDR2 YFSETQ. The V gene end was trimmed by 0 bases and the J gene end by 8 bases; junction bases not matched to a gene: 7. The CDR3 here is CASSLGAGGVGYTF. DNA for the CDR3: TGCGCCAGCAGCTTGGGGGCAGGGGGTGTCGGCTACACCTTC.

This clone was found a few times. The chain combines TRBV7-2 with TRBJ2-7; D might be TRBD2 (5 bases). This CDR3 is built from 15 residues. The V end was cut by 3 bases, the J end by 0 bases, with 12 bases between. In germline, CDR1 is SGHTA, CDR2 FQGNSA. The CDR3 spells CASSLGATSSYEQYF. The CDR3 DNA reads TGTGCCAGCAGCTTGGGAGCCACTAGCTCCTACGAGCAGTACTTC.

The V gene is TRBV6-5, the J gene TRBJ1-1; D unclear. V was trimmed by 2 bases and J by 8 bases, leaving 15 bases between them. This CDR3 spans 14 amino acids. The germline V gene has CDR1 MNHEY and CDR2 SVGAGI. CDR3 sequence (DNA): TGTGCCAGCAGTTACCAACGGGCACAGCACGAAGCTTTCTTT. Residues: CASSYQRAQHEAFF.

DNA for the CDR3: TGTGCCAGAAGTTCGGTTAGGGAAAACTATGGCTACACCTTC. Residues: CARSSVRENYGYTF. This chain joins TRBV5-3 and TRBJ1-2, with unresolved D. TRBV5-3 is classed as an ORF, of uncertain function. With 5 bases removed from V and 2 bases from J, the gap between germline ends came to 13 bases. The length of the CDR3 is 14 residues.

V and J are TRBV6-2 or TRBV6-3 and TRBJ2-6, with TRBD1 matching over 9 bases. CDR3 size: 16 residues. V lost 3 bases, J lost 4 bases, and 4 bases stayed unmatched. The germline V gene has CDR1 MNHEY and CDR2 SVGEGT. CDR3 coding DNA: TGTGCCAGCAGTTATGGACAGGGGATAGGGGCCAACGTCCTGACTTTC. As protein: CASSYGQGIGANVLTF.

The chain recombines TRBV7-2 with TRBJ1-2, with D tentatively TRBD1 (5 bases). V shed 5 bases and J shed 4 bases, with 14 bases lying between them. The CDR3 contains 14 residues. CDR1 SGHTA and CDR2 FQGNSA come from the germline V gene. CDR3 loop: CASSPGSGRYGYTF. DNA for the CDR3: TGTGCCAGCAGCCCAGGGTCAGGACGCTATGGCTACACCTTC.

CDR3 DNA sequence: TGTGCCAGCAGCGATGGACACCCTGGGGCCAACGTCCTGACTTTC. Protein: CASSDGHPGANVLTF. The chain carries TRBV7-9 and TRBJ2-6, with D maybe TRBD1 (5 bases). This CDR3 region has 15 residues. Trimming cost V 5 bases and J 2 bases, with 10 bases left between them. CDR1 and CDR2 from the germline V gene are SEHNR and FQNEAQ (reference sequence). The whole variable domain, filled in from reference TRBV7-9 and TRBJ2-6, reads DTGVSQNPRHKITKRGQNVTFRCDPISEHNRLYWYRQTLGQGPEFLTYFQNEAQLEKSRLLSDRFSAERPKGSFSTLEIQRTEQGDSAMYLCASSDGHPGANVLTFGAGSRLTVL.

The rearrangement links TRBV11-1 to TRBJ2-1; 10 bases match TRBD2. This CDR3 contains 16 residues. Germline V lookup: CDR1 SGHAT, CDR2 FQDESV (reference sequence). The ends lost 5 bases at V and 0 bases at J; junction bases unmatched: 4. The CDR3 spells CASSPSGGASYNEQFF. The CDR3 coding sequence is TGTGCCAGCAGCCCTAGCGGGGGCGCCTCCTACAATGAGCAGTTCTTC.

This sequence joins TRBV6-5 and TRBJ2-7; D unclear. This CDR3 comprises 13 residues. The germline V gene has CDR1 MNHEY and CDR2 SVGAGI. The germline V and J ends were trimmed by 0 bases and 3 bases, with 6 bases remaining between them. This CDR3 is CASSYSEIYEQYF. In nucleotides, the CDR3 is TGTGCCAGCAGTTACTCCGAGATCTACGAGCAGTACTTC.

The chain combines TRBV12-3 or TRBV12-4 with TRBJ1-1; no definite D call. V shed 4 bases and J shed 1 base, with 4 bases lying between them. The CDR3 sequence is 12 residues long. The CDR3 here is CASSSTNTEAFF. As DNA, the CDR3 is TGTGCCAGCAGTTCCACGAACACTGAAGCTTTCTTT.

This rearrangement joins TRBV7-3 to TRBJ1-5; D possibly corresponds to TRBD1 (5 bases). The CDR3 spans 16 residues. V was clipped by 8 bases and J by 0 bases, with 17 bases between them. Per germline, CDR1 SGHTA and CDR2 FQGTGA. The CDR3 here is CASPRGAAYSNQPQHF. The CDR3 nucleotides read TGTGCCAGCCCTCGCGGGGCCGCCTATAGCAATCAGCCCCAGCATTTT.

The chain combines TRBV28 with TRBJ2-1, with D tentatively TRBD2 (5 bases). V was pared by 4 bases and J by 0 bases, with 13 bases between. This CDR3 is built from 16 residues. Germline assignment: CDR1 MDHEN and CDR2 SYDVKM. The chain's CDR3 is CASSSQRWYSYNEQFF. The CDR3 bases are TGTGCCAGCAGTTCCCAGCGGTGGTACTCCTACAATGAGCAGTTCTTC.

The J gene is TRBJ1-1, the V gene TRBV7-2; possibly TRBD1 for D (6 bases). The CDR3 contains 16 residues. The ends were cut back, 5 bases at V and 0 bases at J, with 16 bases in the middle. Germline V gene lookup returns CDR1 SGHTA and CDR2 FQGNSA. CDR3 in amino acids: CASSPVSTGMNTEAFF. The CDR3 DNA reads TGTGCCAGCAGCCCTGTGTCGACAGGAATGAACACTGAAGCTTTCTTT.